This is a list of T cell receptor beta chains from one sample in a study of blood T cells in healthy people across ages. TCRdb processed the 5' RACE reads anew with MiXCR; each CDR3 protein has one entry. The sample has a few hundred thousand distinct CDR3 sequences; approximately 26% are singletons. The same data also went into a second study, on T cells of mothers and their children.

The sample comprised blood. The source is a boy aged 2 to 9 in good health. Each CDR3 is given with its conserved first and last residue. Each record gives: clone size, V gene, D gene, J gene, CDR3 DNA, CDR3 protein. The D gene is left open where the match is weak. Rows give clone size only sometimes, using once, few, many, or a class for an expanded clone.

-	TRBV4-3	-	TRBJ1-2	TGCGCCAGCAGCTATCGCGGGGAAGGAGATGGCTACACCTTC	CASSYRGEGDGYTF
few	TRBV20-1	TRBD2	TRBJ2-1	TGCAGTGCTAGAGATCCCCGGACTAGCAGCTCATACAATGAGCAGTTCTTC	CSARDPRTSSSYNEQFF
few	TRBV19	-	TRBJ2-1	TGTGCCAGCCTAGGGCCAGGGATCGATGAGCAGTTCTTC	CASLGPGIDEQFF
-	TRBV5-6	-	TRBJ2-1	TGTGCCAGCAGCCCACAATCGAATGAGCAGTTCTTC	CASSPQSNEQFF
once	TRBV7-9	TRBD2	TRBJ2-3	TGTGCCAGCAGCGCTGGGACTAGCGGACAAGCGCAGTATTTT	CASSAGTSGQAQYF
few	TRBV27	-	TRBJ2-1	TGTGCCAGCGGAAATACAGGGTCTGAGCAGTTCTTC	CASGNTGSEQFF
few	TRBV19	TRBD1	TRBJ2-4	TGTGCCAGTAGTATAGATCATCTCCCCGGGACAGGGGCTAACCTTCAGTACTTC	CASSIDHLPGTGANLQYF
few	TRBV7-9	TRBD2	TRBJ2-1	TGTGCCAGCAGCTCACTAGCGGGAGGAATCTACAATGAGCAGTTCTTC	CASSSLAGGIYNEQFF
-	TRBV10-3	-	TRBJ2-5	TGTGCCATCAGAGCATCCCTCGAAGAGGAAAAGTACTTC	CAIRASLEEEKYF
few	TRBV29-1	TRBD2	TRBJ2-1	TGCAGCGCTCCAATAGCGGGAACCTACAATGAGCAGTTCTTC	CSAPIAGTYNEQFF
-	TRBV7-9	TRBD2	TRBJ2-2	TGTGCCATCCCGGCCGGGACTAGTACGAACACCGGGGAGCTGTTTTTT	CAIPAGTSTNTGELFF
-	TRBV18	-	TRBJ1-3	TGTGCCAGCTCATCCACGGGTTACACAACCATATATTTT	CASSSTGYTTIYF
few	TRBV29-1	-	TRBJ1-2	TGCAGCGTTAAACAGGAGAACTATGGCTACACCTTC	CSVKQENYGYTF
few	TRBV28	TRBD2	TRBJ2-2	TGTGCCAGCAGTTCCCTCTCTAGCGGGGAGGTAAACACCGGGGAGCTGTTTTTT	CASSSLSSGEVNTGELFF
-	TRBV5-5	-	TRBJ1-5	TGTGCCAGCAGCTTGATGGTGGCAGGCAATCAGCCCCAGCATTTT	CASSLMVAGNQPQHF
few	TRBV5-1	-	TRBJ2-5	TGCGCCAGCAGCTCTTGGGGGAGGATTGAACAAGAGACCCCTTACTTC	CASSSWGRIEQETPYF
few	TRBV7-9	TRBD1	TRBJ2-5	TGTGCCAGCAGCCCGCGATTCGGGGACAGGGCTAAAGAGACCCAGTACTTC	CASSPRFGDRAKETQYF
few	TRBV7-2	TRBD2	TRBJ2-7	TGTGCCAGCAGCTCTAGCGGGAGGAATGAGCAGTACTTC	CASSSSGRNEQYF
few	TRBV5-1	-	TRBJ1-1	TGCGCCAGCAGCTTTGAAGGAGACACTGAAGCTTTCTTT	CASSFEGDTEAFF
-	TRBV6-5	-	TRBJ1-2	TGTGCCAGCAGTCTGATTCGGGACGGGTTTAACTATGGCTACACCTTC	CASSLIRDGFNYGYTF
few	TRBV11-2	-	TRBJ1-3	TGTGCCAGCAGCCCCGGCGCCGGGGCTGGAAACACCATATATTTT	CASSPGAGAGNTIYF
-	TRBV25-1	-	TRBJ1-1	TGTGCCAGCAGTACTAATCCGGGAGAAAACACTGAAGCTTTCTTT	CASSTNPGENTEAFF
many	TRBV2	-	TRBJ2-2	TGTGCCAGCAGTGATCGGGTTAGAAACACCGGGGAGCTGTTTTTT	CASSDRVRNTGELFF
-	TRBV18	-	TRBJ1-2	TGTGCCAGCTCACCACCCCCGAGGGCGAACTATGGCTACACCTTC	CASSPPPRANYGYTF
-	TRBV7-8	TRBD1	TRBJ2-7	TGTGCCAGCAGCTTCCAGGGGGTAGGCGAGCAGTACTTC	CASSFQGVGEQYF
-	TRBV7-9	TRBD1	TRBJ2-1	TGTGCCAGCAGCGGTGGACAGGGCACCTACAATGAGCAGTTCTTC	CASSGGQGTYNEQFF
-	TRBV20-1	-	TRBJ2-5	TGCAGTGCTAGAGATCTCAGGCGTCAAGAGACCCAGTACTTC	CSARDLRRQETQYF
-	TRBV12-3/TRBV12-4	-	TRBJ1-5	TGTGCCAGCAGTTTGGCGGGTAGAGAACAGCCCCAGCATTTT	CASSLAGREQPQHF
many	TRBV20-1	TRBD1	TRBJ2-4	TGCAGTGCTGTCGGACAGGGAGCCCTTCGCATTCAGTACTTC	CSAVGQGALRIQYF
few	TRBV7-9	TRBD2	TRBJ2-3	TGTGCCAGCAGCTGGGGGACTAGCGAGGCAGATACGCAGTATTTT	CASSWGTSEADTQYF
few	TRBV11-2	-	TRBJ2-3	TGTGCCAGCACCCAGGCTGGTACGCAGTATTTT	CASTQAGTQYF
-	TRBV29-1	TRBD2	TRBJ2-3	TGCAGCGTTGACGGGGGGGCGTCAGATACGCAGTATTTT	CSVDGGASDTQYF
-	TRBV7-9	-	TRBJ1-2	TGTGCCAGCAGCTTAGCAGGGACTCCAGGTGGCTACACCTTC	CASSLAGTPGGYTF
-	TRBV7-9	-	TRBJ1-2	TGTGCCAGCAGCTTAGCGACAGGACAATATGGCTACACCTTC	CASSLATGQYGYTF
-	TRBV6-1	-	TRBJ2-5	TGTGCCAGCAGTGAATGGCGGGGTGCTGAGACCCAGTACTTC	CASSEWRGAETQYF
-	TRBV27	-	TRBJ2-1	TGTGCCAGCAGTTCCGAGCGGGTATCCTACAATGAGCAGTTCTTC	CASSSERVSYNEQFF
-	TRBV10-3	-	TRBJ2-1	TGTGCCATCAGTGAGACCGGGACGAGCTACAATGAGCAGTTCTTC	CAISETGTSYNEQFF
few	TRBV2	-	TRBJ2-5	TGTGCCAGCAGTGGGGAGGCAGGGGGAGACCTACTCGGAAGAAGGCAAAAGACCCAGTACTTC	CASSGEAGGDLLGRRQKTQYF
-	TRBV20-1	-	TRBJ2-2	TGCAGTGCTAGAGGGCGGTTGGACACCGGGGAGCTGTTTTTT	CSARGRLDTGELFF
few	TRBV18	TRBD2	TRBJ2-1	TGTGCCAGCTCGCCGGCGGCTAGCGGGAGTCTAAATGAGCAGTTCTTC	CASSPAASGSLNEQFF
few	TRBV3-1	TRBD1	TRBJ2-1	TGTGCCAGCAGCGCCCGACAGGGTGGTGAGCAGTTCTTC	CASSARQGGEQFF
-	TRBV29-1	-	TRBJ2-3	TGCAGCGTTGAAGACACTAGCACAGATACGCAGTATTTT	CSVEDTSTDTQYF
-	TRBV5-1	TRBD1	TRBJ1-2	TGCGCCAGCAGCTACGACAGGGATTTGATCTATGGCTACACCTTC	CASSYDRDLIYGYTF
few	TRBV6-1	TRBD2	TRBJ2-7	TGTGCCAGCAGTGAAGTATTTGGGCTAGCGGGAGTCGTCAACGAGCAGTACTTC	CASSEVFGLAGVVNEQYF
-	TRBV11-2	-	TRBJ2-4	TGTGCCAGCAGCTTAGAAGAATGGTCGGGGTCGGACATTCAGTACTTC	CASSLEEWSGSDIQYF
-	TRBV20-1	-	TRBJ2-5	TGCAGTGCTAGAGAGGGGGGCGGGAGAGAGACCCAGTACTTC	CSAREGGGRETQYF
many	TRBV29-1	TRBD2	TRBJ2-1	TGCAGCGTCCAGCGGGAGGCTCTCAATGAGCAGTTCTTC	CSVQREALNEQFF
-	TRBV20-1	-	TRBJ2-7	TGCAGTGTTTTACAGGACAGCTCCTACGAGCAGTACTTC	CSVLQDSSYEQYF
few	TRBV24-1	-	TRBJ2-7	TGTGCCACCAGTGATTTTCACCGGGGTCCCGTCTACGAGCAGTACTTC	CATSDFHRGPVYEQYF